This TCR beta chain was sequenced during a study of regulatory T cells in long-lasting Graves disease. Sequencing libraries for TCR beta were prepared with iRepertoire HTBI primers and Arm-PCR of CDR3 regions. TCRdb independently ran MiXCR on the multiplex PCR reads; one entry per CDR3 protein. The sample has over 300,000 distinct CDR3 sequences, around 15% seen once. Germline V gene lookup returns CDR1 SGHTA and CDR2 FQGTGA. V dropped 2 bases and J dropped 4 bases, with 11 bases sitting between them. The CDR3 contains 14 residues. Many counts were recorded for this clonotype. What it binds is not known. The sample's time point: newly diagnosed GD, antithyroid drugs for less than 3 months. Scientists built the TCR library using RNA that was extracted from PBMCs. Points from the study as a whole: There were preferences for TRBV28, TRBJ1-2 and TRBJ2-5 in persistent disease.

The clonotype originates from a female donor with Graves disease. Specimen: peripheral blood mononuclear cells (PBMCs), collected at new diagnosis, from a patient treated with antithyroid drugs. The rearrangement uses TRBV7-3 and TRBJ2-5; tentative D call: TRBD1 (5 bases). Here the CDR3 DNA reads TGTGCCAGCAGCTTACTTGGCCAGGGAGAGACCCAGTACTTC. As protein: CASSLLGQGETQYF.